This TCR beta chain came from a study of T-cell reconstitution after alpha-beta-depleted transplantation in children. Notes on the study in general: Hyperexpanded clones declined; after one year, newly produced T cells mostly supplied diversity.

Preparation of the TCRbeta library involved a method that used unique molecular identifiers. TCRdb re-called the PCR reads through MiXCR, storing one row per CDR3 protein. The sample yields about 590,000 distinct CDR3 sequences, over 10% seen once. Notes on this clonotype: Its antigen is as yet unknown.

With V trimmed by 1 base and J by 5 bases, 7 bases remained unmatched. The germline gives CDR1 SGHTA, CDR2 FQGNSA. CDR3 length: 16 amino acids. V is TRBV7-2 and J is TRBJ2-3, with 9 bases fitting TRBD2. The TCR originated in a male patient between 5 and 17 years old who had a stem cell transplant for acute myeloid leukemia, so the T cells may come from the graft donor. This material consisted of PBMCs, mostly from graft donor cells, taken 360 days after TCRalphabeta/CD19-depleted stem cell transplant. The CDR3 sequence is CASSLGGGRAGDTQYF. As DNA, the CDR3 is TGTGCCAGCAGCTTAGGGGGCGGGAGGGCCGGAGATACGCAGTATTTT. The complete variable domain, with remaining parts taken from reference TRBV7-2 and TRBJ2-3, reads GAGVSQSPSNKVTEKGKDVELRCDPISGHTALYWYRQSLGQGLEFLIYFQGNSAPDKSGLPSDRFSAERTGGSVSTLTIQRTQQEDSAVYLCASSLGGGRAGDTQYFGPGTRLTVL.